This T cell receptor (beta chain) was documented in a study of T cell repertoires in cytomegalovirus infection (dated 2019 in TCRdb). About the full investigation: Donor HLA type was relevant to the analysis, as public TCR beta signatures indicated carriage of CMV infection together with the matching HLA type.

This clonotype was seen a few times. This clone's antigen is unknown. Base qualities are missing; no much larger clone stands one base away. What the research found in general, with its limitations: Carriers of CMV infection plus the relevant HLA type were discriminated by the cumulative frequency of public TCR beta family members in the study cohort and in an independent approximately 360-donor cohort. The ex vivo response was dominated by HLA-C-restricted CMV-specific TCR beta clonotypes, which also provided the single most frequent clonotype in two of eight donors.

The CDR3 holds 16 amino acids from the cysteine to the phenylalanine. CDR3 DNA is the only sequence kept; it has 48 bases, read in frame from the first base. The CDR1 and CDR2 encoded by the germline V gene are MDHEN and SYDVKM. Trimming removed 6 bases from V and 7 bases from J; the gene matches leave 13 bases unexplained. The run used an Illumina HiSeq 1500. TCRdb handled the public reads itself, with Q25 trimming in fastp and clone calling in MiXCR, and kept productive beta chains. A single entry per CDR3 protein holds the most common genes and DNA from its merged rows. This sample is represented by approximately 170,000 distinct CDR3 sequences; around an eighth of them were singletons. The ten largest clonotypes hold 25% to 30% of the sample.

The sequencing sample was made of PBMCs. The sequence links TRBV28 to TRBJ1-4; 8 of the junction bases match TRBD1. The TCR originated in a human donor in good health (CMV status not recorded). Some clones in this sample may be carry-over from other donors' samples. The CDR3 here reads CASRKPPDRETEKLFF. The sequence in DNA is TGTGCCAGCAGAAAGCCTCCGGACAGGGAGACTGAAAAACTGTTTTTT.